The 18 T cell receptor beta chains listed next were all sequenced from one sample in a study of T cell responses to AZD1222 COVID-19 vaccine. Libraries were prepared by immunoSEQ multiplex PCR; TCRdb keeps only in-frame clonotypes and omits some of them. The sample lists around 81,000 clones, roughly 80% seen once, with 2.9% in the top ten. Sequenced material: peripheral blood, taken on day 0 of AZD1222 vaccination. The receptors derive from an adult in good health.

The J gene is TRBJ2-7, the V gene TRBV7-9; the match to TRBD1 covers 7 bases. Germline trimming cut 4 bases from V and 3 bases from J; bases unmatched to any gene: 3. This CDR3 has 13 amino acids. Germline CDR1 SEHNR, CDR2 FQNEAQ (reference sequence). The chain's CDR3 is CASSSGTVYEQYF. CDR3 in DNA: TGTGCCAGCAGCTCCGGGACAGTCTACGAGCAGTACTTC.

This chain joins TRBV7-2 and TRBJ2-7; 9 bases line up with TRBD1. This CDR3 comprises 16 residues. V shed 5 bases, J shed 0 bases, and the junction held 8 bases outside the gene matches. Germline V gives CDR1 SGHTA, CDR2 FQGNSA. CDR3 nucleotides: TGTGCCAGCAGCCGGACAGGGGATTTAGGCTCCTACGAGCAGTACTTC. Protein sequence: CASSRTGDLGSYEQYF. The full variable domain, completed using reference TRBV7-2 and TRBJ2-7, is GAGVSQSPSNKVTEKGKDVELRCDPISGHTALYWYRQSLGQGLEFLIYFQGNSAPDKSGLPSDRFSAERTGGSVSTLTIQRTQQEDSAVYLCASSRTGDLGSYEQYFGPGTRLTVT.

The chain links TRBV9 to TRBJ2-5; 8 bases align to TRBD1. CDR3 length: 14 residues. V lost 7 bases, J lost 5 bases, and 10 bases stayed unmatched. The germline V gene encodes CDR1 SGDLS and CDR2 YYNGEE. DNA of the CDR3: TGTGCCAGCTCCGAATCAGGGGGCCGCGAGACCCAGTACTTC. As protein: CASSESGGRETQYF.

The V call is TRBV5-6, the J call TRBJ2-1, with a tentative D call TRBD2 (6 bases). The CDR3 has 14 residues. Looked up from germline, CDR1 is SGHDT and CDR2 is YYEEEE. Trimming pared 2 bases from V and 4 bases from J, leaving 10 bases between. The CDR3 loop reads CASSFTTSYNEQFF. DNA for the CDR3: TGTGCCAGCAGCTTCACGACTAGTTACAATGAGCAGTTCTTC.

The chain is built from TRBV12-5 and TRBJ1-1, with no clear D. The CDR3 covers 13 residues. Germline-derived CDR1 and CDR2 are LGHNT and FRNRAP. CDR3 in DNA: TGTGCCGCCTCGCCTCAGCTGAACACTGAAGCTTTCTTT. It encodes CAASPQLNTEAFF.

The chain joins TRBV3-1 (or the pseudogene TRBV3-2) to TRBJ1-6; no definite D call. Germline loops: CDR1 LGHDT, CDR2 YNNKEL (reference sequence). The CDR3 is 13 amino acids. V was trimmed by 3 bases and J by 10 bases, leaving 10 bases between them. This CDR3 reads CASSQGEWSPLHF. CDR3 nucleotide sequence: TGTGCCAGCAGCCAGGGAGAATGGTCACCCCTCCACTTT.

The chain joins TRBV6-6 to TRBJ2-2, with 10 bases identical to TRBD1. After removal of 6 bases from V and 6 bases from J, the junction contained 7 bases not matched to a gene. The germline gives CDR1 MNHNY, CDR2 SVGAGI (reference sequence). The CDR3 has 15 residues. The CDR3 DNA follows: TGTGCCAGCAGCTTTGGACAGGGGGGCGCCGGGGAGCTGTTTTTT. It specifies CASSFGQGGAGELFF.

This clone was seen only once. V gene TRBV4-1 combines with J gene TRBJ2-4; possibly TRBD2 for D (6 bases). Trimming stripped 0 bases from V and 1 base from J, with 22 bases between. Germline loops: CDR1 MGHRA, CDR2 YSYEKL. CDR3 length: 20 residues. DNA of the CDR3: TGCGCCAGCAGCCAAGAATTTTGGGACGGGAGCCAGAGGGCCAAAAACATTCAGTACTTC. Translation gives CASSQEFWDGSQRAKNIQYF.

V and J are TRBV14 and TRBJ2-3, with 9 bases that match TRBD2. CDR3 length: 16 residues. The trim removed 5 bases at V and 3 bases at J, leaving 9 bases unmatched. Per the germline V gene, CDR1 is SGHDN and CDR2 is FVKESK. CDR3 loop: CASSFLAGGGTDTQYF. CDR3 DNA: TGTGCCAGCAGCTTTTTGGCGGGGGGGGGAACAGATACGCAGTATTTT.

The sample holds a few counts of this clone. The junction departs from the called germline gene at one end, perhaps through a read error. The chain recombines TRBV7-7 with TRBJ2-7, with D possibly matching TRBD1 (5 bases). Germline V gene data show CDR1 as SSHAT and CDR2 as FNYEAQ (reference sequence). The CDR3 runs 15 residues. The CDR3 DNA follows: TGTGCTAGCAGCTTAGCTTATTCAGGGTCCTACGAGCAGTACTTC. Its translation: CASSLAYSGSYEQYF.

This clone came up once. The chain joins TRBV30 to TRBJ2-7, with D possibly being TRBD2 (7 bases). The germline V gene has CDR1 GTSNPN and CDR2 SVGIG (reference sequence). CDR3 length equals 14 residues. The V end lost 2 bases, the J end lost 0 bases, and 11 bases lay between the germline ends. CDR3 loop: CAWSLGGASYEQYF. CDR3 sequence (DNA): TGTGCCTGGAGTCTAGGGGGGGCCTCCTACGAGCAGTACTTC.

CDR3 in DNA: TGTGCCAGCAGTGTGACCCTAGGGGGAGGGGAGACCCAGTACTTC. The encoded protein is CASSVTLGGGETQYF. The rearrangement joins TRBV2 to TRBJ2-5; tentative D call: TRBD2 (7 bases). This CDR3 spans 15 amino acids. Looked up from germline, CDR1 is SNHLY and CDR2 is FYNNEI. With 4 bases removed from V and 5 bases from J, the gap between germline ends came to 17 bases.

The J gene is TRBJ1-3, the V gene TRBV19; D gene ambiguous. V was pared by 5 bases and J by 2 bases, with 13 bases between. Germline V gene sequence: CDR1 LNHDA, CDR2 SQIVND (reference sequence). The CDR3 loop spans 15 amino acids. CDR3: CASSPSTSTGNTIYF. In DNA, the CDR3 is TGTGCCAGTAGTCCGTCGACCTCAACTGGAAACACCATATATTTT.

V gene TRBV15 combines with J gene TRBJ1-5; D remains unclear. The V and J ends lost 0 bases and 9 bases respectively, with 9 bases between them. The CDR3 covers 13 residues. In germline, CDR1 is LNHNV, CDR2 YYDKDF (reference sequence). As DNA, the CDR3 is TGTGCCACCAGCAGAGATAGTTCGCCGCCCCAGCATTTT. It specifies CATSRDSSPPQHF.

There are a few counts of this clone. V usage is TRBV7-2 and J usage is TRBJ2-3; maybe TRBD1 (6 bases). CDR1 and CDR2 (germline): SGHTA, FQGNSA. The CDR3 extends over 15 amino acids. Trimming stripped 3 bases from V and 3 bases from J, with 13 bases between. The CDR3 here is CASSLQGLWTDTQYF. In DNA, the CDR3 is TGTGCCAGCAGCTTGCAGGGGCTGTGGACAGATACGCAGTATTTT.

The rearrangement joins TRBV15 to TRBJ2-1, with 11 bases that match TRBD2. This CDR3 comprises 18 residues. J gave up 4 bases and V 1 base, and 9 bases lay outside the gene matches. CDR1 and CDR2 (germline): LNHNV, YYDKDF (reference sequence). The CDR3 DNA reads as TGTGCCACCAGCAGAGGTGATAGCGGGAGGGCCGGGTACAATGAGCAGTTCTTC. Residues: CATSRGDSGRAGYNEQFF. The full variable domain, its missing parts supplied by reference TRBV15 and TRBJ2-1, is DAMVIQNPRYQVTQFGKPVTLSCSQTLNHNVMYWYQQKSSQAPKLLFHYYDKDFNNEADTPDNFQSRRPNTSFCFLDIRSPGLGDTAMYLCATSRGDSGRAGYNEQFFGPGTRLTVL.

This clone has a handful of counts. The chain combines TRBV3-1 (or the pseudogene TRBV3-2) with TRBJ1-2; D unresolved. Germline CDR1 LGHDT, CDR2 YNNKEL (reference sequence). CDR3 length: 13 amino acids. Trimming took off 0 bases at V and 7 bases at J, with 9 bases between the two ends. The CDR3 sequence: CASSQEDRGGYTF. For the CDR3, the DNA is TGTGCCAGCAGCCAAGAAGATCGGGGTGGCTACACCTTC.

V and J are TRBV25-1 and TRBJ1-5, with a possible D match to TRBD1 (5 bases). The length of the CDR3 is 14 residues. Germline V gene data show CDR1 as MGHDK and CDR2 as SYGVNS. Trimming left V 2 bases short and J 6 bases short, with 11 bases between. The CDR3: CASSEQGESQPQHF. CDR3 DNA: TGTGCCAGCAGTGAACAGGGTGAGAGTCAGCCCCAGCATTTT.